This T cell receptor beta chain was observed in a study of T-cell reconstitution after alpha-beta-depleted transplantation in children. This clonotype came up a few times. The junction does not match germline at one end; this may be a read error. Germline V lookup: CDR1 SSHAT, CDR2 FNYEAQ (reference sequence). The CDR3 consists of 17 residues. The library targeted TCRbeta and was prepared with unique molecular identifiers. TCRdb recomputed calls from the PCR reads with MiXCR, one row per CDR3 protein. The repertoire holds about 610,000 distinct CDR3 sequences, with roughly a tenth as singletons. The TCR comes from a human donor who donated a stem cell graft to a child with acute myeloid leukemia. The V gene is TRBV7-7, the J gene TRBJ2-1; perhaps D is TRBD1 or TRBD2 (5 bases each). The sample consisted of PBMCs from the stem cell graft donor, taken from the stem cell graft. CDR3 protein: CASSLAGQAGGSNEQFF. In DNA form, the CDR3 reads TGTGCTAGCAGCTTAGCCGGACAAGCCGGAGGATCCAATGAGCAGTTCTTC. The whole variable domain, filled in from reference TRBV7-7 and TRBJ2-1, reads GAGVSQSPRYKVTKRGQDVTLRCDPISSHATLYWYQQALGQGPEFLTYFNYEAQPDKSGLPSDRFSAERPEGSISTLTIQRTEQRDSAMYRCASSLAGQAGGSNEQFFGPGTRLTVL.